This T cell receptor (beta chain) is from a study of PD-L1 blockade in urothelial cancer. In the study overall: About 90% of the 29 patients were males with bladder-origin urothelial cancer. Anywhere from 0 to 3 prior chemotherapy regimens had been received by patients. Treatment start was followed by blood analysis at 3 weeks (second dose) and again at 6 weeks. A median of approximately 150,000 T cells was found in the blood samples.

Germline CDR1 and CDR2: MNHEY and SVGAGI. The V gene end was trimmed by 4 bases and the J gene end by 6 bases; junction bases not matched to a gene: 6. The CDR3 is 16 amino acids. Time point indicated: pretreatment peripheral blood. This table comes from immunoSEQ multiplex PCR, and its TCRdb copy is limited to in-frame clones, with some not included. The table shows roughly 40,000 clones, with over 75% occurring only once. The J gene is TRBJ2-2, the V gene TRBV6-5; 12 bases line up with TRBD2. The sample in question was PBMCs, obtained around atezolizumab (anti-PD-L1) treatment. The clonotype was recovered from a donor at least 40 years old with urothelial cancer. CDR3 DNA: TGTGCCAGCAGTTCCCTAGCGGGAGGGCCGCCCGGGGAGCTGTTTTTT. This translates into CASSSLAGGPPGELFF.